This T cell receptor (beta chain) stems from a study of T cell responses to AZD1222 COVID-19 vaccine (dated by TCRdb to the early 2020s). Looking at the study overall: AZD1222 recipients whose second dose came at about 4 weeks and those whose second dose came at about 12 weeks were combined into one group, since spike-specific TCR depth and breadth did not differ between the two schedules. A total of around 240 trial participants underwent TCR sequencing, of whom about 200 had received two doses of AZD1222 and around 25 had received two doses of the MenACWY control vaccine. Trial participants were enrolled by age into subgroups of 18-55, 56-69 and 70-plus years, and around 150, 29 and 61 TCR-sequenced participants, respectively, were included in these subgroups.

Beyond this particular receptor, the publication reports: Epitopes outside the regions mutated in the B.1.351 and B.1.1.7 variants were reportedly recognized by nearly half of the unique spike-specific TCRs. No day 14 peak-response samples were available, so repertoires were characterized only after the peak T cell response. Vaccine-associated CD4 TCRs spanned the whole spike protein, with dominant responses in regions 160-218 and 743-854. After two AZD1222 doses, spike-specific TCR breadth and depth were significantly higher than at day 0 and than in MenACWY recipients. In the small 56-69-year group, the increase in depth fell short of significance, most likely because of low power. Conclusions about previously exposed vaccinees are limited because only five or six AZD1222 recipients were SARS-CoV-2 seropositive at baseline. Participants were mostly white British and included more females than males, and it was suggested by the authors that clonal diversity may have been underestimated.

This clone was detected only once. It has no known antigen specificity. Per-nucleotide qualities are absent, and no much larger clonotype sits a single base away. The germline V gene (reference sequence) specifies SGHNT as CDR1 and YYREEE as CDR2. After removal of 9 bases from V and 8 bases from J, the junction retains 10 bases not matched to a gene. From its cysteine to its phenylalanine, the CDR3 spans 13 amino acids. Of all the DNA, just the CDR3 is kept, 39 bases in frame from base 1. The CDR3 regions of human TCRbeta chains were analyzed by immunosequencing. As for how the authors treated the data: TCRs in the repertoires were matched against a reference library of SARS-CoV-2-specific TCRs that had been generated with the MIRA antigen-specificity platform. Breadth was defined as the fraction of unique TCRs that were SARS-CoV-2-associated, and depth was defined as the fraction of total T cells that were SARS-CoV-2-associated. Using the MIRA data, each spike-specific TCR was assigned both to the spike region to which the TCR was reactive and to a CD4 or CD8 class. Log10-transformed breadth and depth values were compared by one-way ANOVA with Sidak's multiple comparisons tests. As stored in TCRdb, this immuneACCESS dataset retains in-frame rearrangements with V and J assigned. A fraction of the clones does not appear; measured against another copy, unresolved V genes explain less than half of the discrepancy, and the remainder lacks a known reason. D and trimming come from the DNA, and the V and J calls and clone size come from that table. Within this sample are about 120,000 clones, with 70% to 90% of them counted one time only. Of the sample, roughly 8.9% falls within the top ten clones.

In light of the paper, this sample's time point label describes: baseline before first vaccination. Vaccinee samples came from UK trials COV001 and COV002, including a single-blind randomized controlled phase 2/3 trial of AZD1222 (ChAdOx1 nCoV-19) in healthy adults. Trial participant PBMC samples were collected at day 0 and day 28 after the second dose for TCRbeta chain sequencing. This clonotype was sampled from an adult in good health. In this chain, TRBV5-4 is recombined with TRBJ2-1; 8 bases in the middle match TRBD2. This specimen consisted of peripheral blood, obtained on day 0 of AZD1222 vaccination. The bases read TGTGCCATTTCCGGGACTAGAGTATATGAGCAGTTCTTC. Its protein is CAISGTRVYEQFF.